These 9 T cell receptor beta chains were all obtained from the same sample, sequenced in a study of T cell responses to AZD1222 COVID-19 vaccine. Libraries were prepared by immunoSEQ multiplex PCR; TCRdb keeps only in-frame clonotypes and omits some of them. In the table there are approximately 150,000 clones, roughly 88% of which are singletons. The sequencing used peripheral blood, collected 28 days after the second AZD1222 dose. These receptors were collected from an adult who received the AZD1222 COVID-19 vaccine.

This clone was recorded only once. This sequence joins TRBV3-1 (or the pseudogene TRBV3-2) and TRBJ1-6; no firm D call. CDR3 length: 14 residues. The ends were cut back, 1 base at V and 9 bases at J, with 10 bases in the middle. CDR1 is LGHDT and CDR2 is YNNKEL in the germline V gene (reference sequence). CDR3 DNA: TGTGCCAGCAGCCAAGTGAGTCGGGGTTCACCCCTCCACTTT. Its protein is CASSQVSRGSPLHF.

This chain links TRBV25-1 with TRBJ2-7; D unclear. CDR1 MGHDK and CDR2 SYGVNS come from the germline V gene. Between the trimmed V and J ends, which lost 8 bases and 3 bases, there was a span of 8 bases. The CDR3 has 11 amino acids. Here the CDR3 DNA reads TGTGCCAGCTGGGGTGACTACGAGCAGTACTTC. Translating it yields CASWGDYEQYF.

This rearrangement joins TRBV7-9 to TRBJ2-7, with 14 bases aligning to TRBD2. With 11 bases clipped from V and 2 bases from J, the junction kept 8 bases outside the gene matches. CDR3 length: 15 amino acids. The germline gives CDR1 SEHNR, CDR2 FQNEAQ (reference sequence). CDR3 residues: CACQGLAGDTYEQYF. The CDR3 bases are TGTGCCTGCCAGGGACTAGCGGGGGACACCTACGAGCAGTACTTC.

The V and J genes are TRBV4-1 and TRBJ2-7; no clear D gene. Trimming stripped 4 bases from V and 3 bases from J, with 10 bases between. In germline, CDR1 is MGHRA, CDR2 YSYEKL. The CDR3 has 13 residues. The CDR3 spells CASSPNYIYEQYF. CDR3 sequence (DNA): TGCGCCAGCAGCCCGAACTACATCTACGAGCAGTACTTC.

The rearrangement links TRBV27 to TRBJ2-6, with 7 bases lining up with TRBD1. V was pared by 5 bases and J by 0 bases, with 10 bases of the junction left unmatched. Germline V gives CDR1 MNHEY, CDR2 SMNVEV (reference sequence). The CDR3 spans 18 residues. The CDR3 spells CASSPHRDSRSGANVLTF. CDR3 sequence (DNA): TGTGCCAGCAGTCCCCACCGGGACAGCCGCTCTGGGGCCAACGTCCTGACTTTC.

This chain joins TRBV3-1 (or the pseudogene TRBV3-2) and TRBJ1-2; no clear D gene. Deletions cut 4 bases from V and 2 bases from J, with 11 bases between. The germline V gene encodes CDR1 LGHDT and CDR2 YNNKEL (reference sequence). This CDR3 contains 14 residues. CDR3 loop: CASSPMTTNYGYTF. The CDR3 DNA sequence: TGTGCCAGCAGCCCAATGACAACAAACTATGGCTACACCTTC.

This chain connects TRBV5-4 to TRBJ1-2; 8 positions match TRBD1. Germline V gives CDR1 SGHNT, CDR2 YYREEE (reference sequence). The CDR3 covers 14 residues. The ends lost 0 bases at V and 2 bases at J; junction bases unmatched: 0. CDR3 DNA: TGTGCCAGCAGCTTGGGGGACAGGAACTATGGCTACACCTTC. It encodes CASSLGDRNYGYTF. The full variable domain, completed using reference TRBV5-4 and TRBJ1-2, is ETGVTQSPTHLIKTRGQQVTLRCSSQSGHNTVSWYQQALGQGPQFIFQYYREEENGRGNFPPRFSGLQFPNYSSELNVNALELDDSALYLCASSLGDRNYGYTFGSGTRLTVV.

The chain combines TRBV12-3 or TRBV12-4 with TRBJ1-2; a possible D gene is TRBD1 (5 bases). The CDR3 consists of 13 residues. The V and J ends lost 5 bases and 2 bases respectively, with 9 bases between them. The CDR3 DNA reads as TGTGCCAGCAGTCGGGACGGCAACTATGGCTACACCTTC. It codes for CASSRDGNYGYTF.

This chain joins TRBV10-1 and TRBJ2-1; D is perhaps TRBD1 (6 bases). CDR1 WNHNN and CDR2 SYGVQD come from the germline V gene (reference sequence). The CDR3 covers 13 residues. V was pared by 0 bases and J by 9 bases, with 9 bases between. The CDR3 loop reads CASSESRGSEQFF. The DNA of the CDR3 is TGCGCCAGCAGTGAGTCCAGGGGAAGTGAGCAGTTCTTC.